These 9 T cell receptor beta chains originate from one sample sequenced in a study of cytomegalovirus exposure and HLA in healthy donors. The PCR ran on 60 Vbeta and 13 Jbeta primers. TCRdb's table, derived via immunoSEQ multiplex PCR, lists solely in-frame clones and lacks some. The sample consists of 85,000 to 100,000 clones, 60% to 65% of them appearing once. The sample was PBMCs. Receptors originate from a human donor in good health.

This clone has only a few counts. The DNA of the CDR3 is TGTGCCAGCAGCCTCACTGCGGGGGGCACCTCCTACGAGCAGTACTTC. It translates to CASSLTAGGTSYEQYF. The J gene is TRBJ2-7, the V gene TRBV7-6; 8 bases fit TRBD2. This CDR3 comprises 16 residues. V shed 5 bases, J shed 0 bases, and the junction held 9 bases outside the gene matches. Germline values: CDR1 SGHVS, CDR2 FNYEAQ.

This chain uses TRBV6-5 with TRBJ1-4; 7 bases agree with TRBD1. Trimming took 7 bases from V and 4 from J; bases not matched to a gene: 3. The CDR3 consists of 13 residues. The germline CDR1 and CDR2 sequences are MNHEY and SVGAGI. The CDR3 DNA reads as TGTGCCAGCACTACAGGGGATAATGAAAAACTGTTTTTT. Residues: CASTTGDNEKLFF.

The genes are TRBV30 and TRBJ1-5; 7 bases fit TRBD1. CDR1 and CDR2 from the germline V gene are GTSNPN and SVGIG (reference sequence). Trimming removed 4 bases from V and 2 bases from J; junction bases left unmatched: 2. This CDR3 is built from 13 residues. The CDR3 nucleotides are TGTGCCTGGAAGGGGGCTGGCAATCAGCCCCAGCATTTT. The encoded protein is CAWKGAGNQPQHF. The whole variable domain, remainder taken from reference TRBV30 and TRBJ1-5, is SQTIHQWPATLVQPVGSPLSLECTVEGTSNPNLYWYRQAAGRGLQLLFYSVGIGQISSEVPQNLSASRPQDRQFILSSKKLLLSDSGFYLCAWKGAGNQPQHFGDGTRLSIL.

The sample holds one count of this clone. This chain joins TRBV6-4 and TRBJ2-1; 7 bases match TRBD2. J lost 2 bases, V lost 2 bases, and 3 bases had no gene match. This CDR3 spans 15 amino acids. CDR1 is MRHNA, CDR2 SNTAGT, per germline. The CDR3 coding sequence is TGTGCCAGCAGTGACGGGGGGGGTACCTACAATGAGCAGTTCTTC. Amino acid sequence: CASSDGGGTYNEQFF.

The V call is TRBV5-6, the J call TRBJ1-6; 8 bases match TRBD1. V gave up 0 bases and J gave up 14 bases; unmatched junction bases: 10. Germline loops: CDR1 SGHDT, CDR2 YYEEEE. This CDR3 has 15 residues. The CDR3 DNA is TGTGCCAGCAGCTTGGTTGGGACAGGCGGTAGGGCCCTCCACTTT. It yields the protein CASSLVGTGGRALHF.

This chain uses TRBV4-1 with TRBJ2-2, with D tentatively TRBD1 (5 bases). The CDR3 has 16 residues. Germline-derived CDR1 and CDR2 are MGHRA and YSYEKL. V lost 1 base, J lost 3 bases, and 12 bases lay in between. The CDR3 spells CASSQVAGSDTGELFF. CDR3 sequence (DNA): TGCGCCAGCAGCCAAGTGGCAGGGTCGGACACCGGGGAGCTGTTTTTT.

The V gene is TRBV11-3, the J gene TRBJ2-1, with 14 bases identical to TRBD2. CDR1 and CDR2 (germline): SGHNT, YENEEA. This CDR3 spans 14 amino acids. Trimming cost V 5 bases and J 8 bases; bases outside gene matches: 2. The CDR3 spells CASSMGLAGDEQFF. In nucleotides, the CDR3 is TGTGCCAGCAGCATGGGACTAGCGGGGGATGAGCAGTTCTTC.

The chain recombines TRBV9 with TRBJ1-1; D call uncertain. Looked up from germline, CDR1 is SGDLS and CDR2 is YYNGEE. CDR3 length: 13 amino acids. Trimming cost V 4 bases and J 5 bases, with 12 bases left between them. The DNA of the CDR3 is TGTGCCAGCAGCTTCGGGTCGGGGACTGAAGCTTTCTTT. It yields the protein CASSFGSGTEAFF.

This clone has just a few counts. This chain links TRBV10-3 with TRBJ2-3; 11 nucleotides match TRBD2. The CDR3 contains 13 residues. J gave up 5 bases and V 9 bases, and 4 bases lay outside the gene matches. The germline V gene encodes CDR1 ENHRY and CDR2 SYGVKD. This CDR3 reads CAITSGGLDTQYF. The CDR3 bases are TGTGCCATAACTAGCGGGGGCCTAGATACGCAGTATTTT.